This T cell receptor beta chain derives from a study of somatic mutations in cytotoxic T cells in rheumatoid arthritis. V shed 6 bases and J 7 bases; nucleotides not matched to a gene: 4. The CDR3 sequence is 12 residues long. Germline CDR1 reads MNHEY; CDR2 reads SMNVEV (reference sequence). Some clones are missing from TCRdb's copy, which holds only in-frame ones; the method was immunoSEQ multiplex PCR. The sample includes roughly 18,000 clones, about 70% of them seen just once. The sequence was collected from a woman aged 60 to 75 in good health. The rearrangement joins TRBV27 to TRBJ1-1, with 8 nucleotides matching TRBD1. The sequencing sample was made of CD8+ T cells sorted from blood. This CDR3 is CASSQGANEAFF. The CDR3 coding sequence is TGTGCCAGCAGCCAGGGGGCTAATGAAGCTTTCTTT.